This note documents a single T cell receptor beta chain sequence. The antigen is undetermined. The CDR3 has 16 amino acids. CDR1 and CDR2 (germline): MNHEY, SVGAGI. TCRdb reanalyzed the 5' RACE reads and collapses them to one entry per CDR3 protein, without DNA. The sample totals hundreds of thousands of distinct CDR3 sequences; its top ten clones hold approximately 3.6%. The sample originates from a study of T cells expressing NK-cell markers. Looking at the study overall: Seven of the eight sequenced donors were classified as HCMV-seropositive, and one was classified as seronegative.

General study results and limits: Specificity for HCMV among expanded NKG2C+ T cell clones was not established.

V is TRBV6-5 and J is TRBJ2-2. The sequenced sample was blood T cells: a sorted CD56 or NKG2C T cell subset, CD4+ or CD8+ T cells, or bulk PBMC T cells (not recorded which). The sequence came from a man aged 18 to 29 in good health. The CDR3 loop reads CASSYSIRLGTGELFF.